Each of the 23 T cell receptor beta chains below was sequenced from the same sample in a study of molecular identifiers for immune sequencing clone quantification. TCRdb ran MiXCR on the PCR reads and lists one entry per CDR3 protein. Of approximately 630,000 distinct CDR3 sequences listed, about 25% are singletons. The sample comprised naive CD8+ T cells from blood, with Jurkat cell RNA spiked in. The subset is: FACS-sorted CD8+CD4-CCR7+CD45RA+ naive T cells. The receptors shown here come from a human donor in good health. Some libraries in this study had Jurkat cell RNA spiked in.

This chain joins TRBV6-1 and TRBJ2-1; D is ambiguous. Trimming removed 4 bases at V and 7 bases at J, with 8 bases between. Germline V gene data show CDR1 as MNHNS and CDR2 as SASEGT. This CDR3 has 12 amino acids. The CDR3 nucleotides read TGTGCCAGCAGTGCATTAAAAAATGAGCAGTTCTTC. Translating it yields CASSALKNEQFF.

This chain connects TRBV6-5 to TRBJ2-2, with D possibly being TRBD1 (6 bases). Trimming stripped 7 bases from V and 6 bases from J, with 21 bases between. The CDR3 runs 16 residues. Germline assignment: CDR1 MNHEY and CDR2 SVGAGI. The CDR3 sequence: CASTLHADRFSGELFF. CDR3 in DNA: TGTGCCAGCACCCTACACGCCGACAGGTTCTCCGGGGAGCTGTTTTTT.

This chain uses TRBV6-5 with TRBJ2-3, with 8 bases lining up with TRBD1. V was pared by 0 bases and J by 2 bases, with 4 bases of the junction left unmatched. The CDR3 runs to 16 residues. Germline V gene lookup returns CDR1 MNHEY and CDR2 SVGAGI. The DNA of the CDR3 is TGTGCCAGCAGTTACTCCCGGACAGGGTACACAGATACGCAGTATTTT. It specifies CASSYSRTGYTDTQYF.

This clonotype turned up a few times. The J gene is TRBJ2-1, the V gene TRBV27; 11 bases fit TRBD2. CDR1 and CDR2 from the germline V gene are MNHEY and SMNVEV (reference sequence). The CDR3 runs 16 residues. V was pared by 5 bases and J by 5 bases, with 8 bases of the junction left unmatched. The CDR3 spells CASSPLLAGVHNEQFF. The CDR3, as DNA: TGTGCCAGCAGTCCCCTACTAGCGGGAGTACACAATGAGCAGTTCTTC.

The chain combines TRBV5-6 with TRBJ2-2, with TRBD2 matching 9 bases. V was pared by 2 bases and J by 6 bases, with 11 bases of the junction left unmatched. This CDR3 has 17 amino acids. Germline loops: CDR1 SGHDT, CDR2 YYEEEE. CDR3 DNA sequence: TGTGCCAGCAGCTTTTTTGCTAGCGGGACCAGCGCCGGGGAGCTGTTTTTT. It is translated as CASSFFASGTSAGELFF.

This clonotype showed up just once. The V call is TRBV10-3, the J call TRBJ1-3, with TRBD1 identical over 9 bases. Germline V gives CDR1 ENHRY, CDR2 SYGVKD. Trimming removed 8 bases from V and 9 bases from J; junction bases left unmatched: 29. CDR3 length: 20 amino acids. CDR3 DNA: TGTGCCATCCGAATTGCTCCCGGGACAGGGAATGCTCCCTCTGGACTCACCATATATTTT. Its protein is CAIRIAPGTGNAPSGLTIYF.

The chain carries TRBV12-3 or TRBV12-4 and TRBJ1-1, with 7 bases matching TRBD1. With V trimmed by 6 bases and J by 6 bases, 19 bases remained unmatched. This CDR3 has 17 amino acids. CDR3 region: CASRSRDSDLFFAEAFF. CDR3 nucleotides: TGTGCCAGCAGGTCACGGGACAGCGACCTCTTTTTTGCTGAAGCTTTCTTT.

The chain joins TRBV14 to TRBJ1-2, with a tentative D call TRBD1 (6 bases). Trimming stripped 4 bases from V and 3 bases from J, with 15 bases between. Germline values: CDR1 SGHDN, CDR2 FVKESK. The CDR3 sequence is 15 residues long. Here the CDR3 reads CASSPPSRGDYGYTF. The CDR3 DNA reads TGTGCCAGCAGCCCCCCTAGCAGGGGTGACTATGGCTACACCTTC.

This clonotype was counted ten times or more. This chain links TRBV7-6 with TRBJ2-3; 7 bases align to TRBD2. The germline V gene has CDR1 SGHVS and CDR2 FNYEAQ. The V gene end was trimmed by 3 bases and the J gene end by 3 bases; junction bases not matched to a gene: 12. CDR3 length: 17 amino acids. The CDR3, as DNA: TGTGCCAGCAGCTTTAACCGACCGGGACTAAGAACAGATACGCAGTATTTT. Translation: CASSFNRPGLRTDTQYF.

This clonotype was seen a few times. The CDR3 region has the DNA TGCGCCAGCAGCCGTGGCGACAGGGGCAATTCACCCCTCCACTTT. This translates into CASSRGDRGNSPLHF. V usage is TRBV4-3 and J usage is TRBJ1-6; 8 bases match TRBD1. The CDR3 is made up of 15 amino acids. Trimming cost V 4 bases and J 7 bases; bases outside gene matches: 6. Germline V gene lookup returns CDR1 LGHNA and CDR2 YSLEER.

On this clonotype: A much larger clone lies a single base off, so this may be a read error. The chain is built from TRBV20-1 and TRBJ1-5, with a tentative D call TRBD1 (5 bases). CDR1 and CDR2 from the germline V gene are DFQATT and SNEGSKA (reference sequence). The CDR3 loop spans 16 amino acids. This CDR3 is CCARDIKGHTQVPQHF. The CDR3 nucleotides read TGCTGTGCTAGAGATATCAAGGGGCACACCCAGGTGCCCCAGCATTTT.

The table lists this clonotype with a few counts. This rearrangement joins TRBV5-6 to TRBJ2-1, with D possibly TRBD1 on 5 matching bases. V was shortened by 1 base and J by 3 bases, with 11 bases between the two germline ends. The CDR3 contains 15 residues. Germline-derived CDR1 and CDR2 are SGHDT and YYEEEE. The CDR3 sequence: CASSLSWGSYNEQFF. CDR3 nucleotide sequence: TGTGCCAGCAGCTTGTCCTGGGGCAGCTACAATGAGCAGTTCTTC.

This clonotype was detected only a few times. The J gene is TRBJ2-5, the V gene TRBV20-1; TRBD2 matches 11 bases. From germline, CDR1 is DFQATT and CDR2 SNEGSKA (reference sequence). The CDR3 sequence is 17 residues long. V trimming: 2 bases; J trimming: 5 bases; junction bases outside the gene matches: 13. CDR3 in DNA: TGCAGTGCTAGACAGGCCCGGGGACTAGCGGAGTGGGAGACCCAGTACTTC. The encoded protein is CSARQARGLAEWETQYF.

This rearrangement joins TRBV6-2 or TRBV6-3 to TRBJ2-3; 13 nucleotides agree with TRBD2. The ends lost 6 bases at V and 6 bases at J; junction bases unmatched: 9. CDR1 and CDR2 (germline): MNHEY, SVGEGT. The CDR3 length is 16 residues. The CDR3 bases are TGTGCCAGCAGGCCTTGGACTAGCGGGGGTTCGGATACGCAGTATTTT. This encodes CASRPWTSGGSDTQYF.

This chain's CDR3 is CAWSGGQRAGDTQYF. The DNA of the CDR3 is TGTGCCTGGAGTGGGGGACAGAGGGCGGGAGATACGCAGTATTTT. The J gene is TRBJ2-3, the V gene TRBV30, with 7 bases that match TRBD1. The germline CDR1 and CDR2 sequences are GTSNPN and SVGIG (reference sequence). There are 15 residues in the CDR3. V was pared by 1 base and J by 5 bases, with 9 bases of the junction left unmatched. Variable domain in full (rest from reference TRBV30 and TRBJ2-3): SQTIHQWPATLVQPVGSPLSLECTVEGTSNPNLYWYRQAAGRGLQLLFYSVGIGQISSEVPQNLSASRPQDRQFILSSKKLLLSDSGFYLCAWSGGQRAGDTQYFGPGTRLTVL.

This clonotype was found a few times. The chain links TRBV9 to TRBJ2-3, with D unresolved. This CDR3 contains 16 residues. The germline CDR1 and CDR2 sequences are SGDLS and YYNGEE. V lost 0 bases and J lost 0, with 11 bases in between. In DNA, the CDR3 is TGTGCCAGCAGCGTAGCGTGGAGTTTCAGCACAGATACGCAGTATTTT. This encodes CASSVAWSFSTDTQYF.

This chain uses TRBV14 with TRBJ2-7; 8 bases match TRBD1. Germline V CDR1 and CDR2: SGHDN, FVKESK. The V gene end was trimmed by 1 base and the J gene end by 3 bases; junction bases not matched to a gene: 8. CDR3 length equals 16 residues. CDR3 in DNA: TGTGCCAGCAGCCAAGGCGCCGGGACAGGAGACTACGAGCAGTACTTC. Its translation is CASSQGAGTGDYEQYF.

Note on this clonotype: Just one base apart from a much larger clone, this may be a read error. This chain joins TRBV20-1 and TRBJ1-4; 7 bases are shared with TRBD1. Germline V gives CDR1 DFQATT, CDR2 SNEGSKA (reference sequence). CDR3 length equals 14 residues. CDR3 sequence: CSAPRDRTNDKLFF. The CDR3 coding sequence is TGCAGTGCTCCTCGGGACAGAACTAATGATAAACTGTTTTTT.

This clonotype was seen a few times. The rearrangement links TRBV19 to TRBJ1-5; the match to TRBD1 covers 9 bases. J lost 1 base, V lost 5 bases, and 3 bases had no gene match. The germline CDR1 and CDR2 sequences are LNHDA and SQIVND (reference sequence). The CDR3 covers 15 residues. DNA for the CDR3: TGTGCCAGTAGTGCGGGACAGGGCAGCAATCAGCCCCAGCATTTT. Its protein is CASSAGQGSNQPQHF.

The rearrangement links TRBV10-3 to TRBJ2-5, with no clear D. The CDR3 is made up of 15 amino acids. V lost 0 bases, J lost 1 base, and 9 bases lay in between. Germline CDR1 reads ENHRY; CDR2 reads SYGVKD. The CDR3 is CAISESGKFQETQYF. The CDR3 DNA sequence: TGTGCCATCAGTGAGTCTGGGAAATTCCAAGAGACCCAGTACTTC.

This clonotype has just a few counts. This chain links TRBV5-5 with TRBJ2-7, with 8 bases that match TRBD1. Trimming at V came to 0 bases and at J to 3 bases, leaving 5 bases not matched to a gene. CDR3 size: 15 residues. Looked up from germline, CDR1 is SGHKS and CDR2 is YYEKEE (reference sequence). CDR3 bases: TGTGCCAGCAGCTTGGAGGGCAGGGGGCTCTACGAGCAGTACTTC. Translation: CASSLEGRGLYEQYF.

The sample holds many counts of this clonotype. V and J are TRBV7-8 and TRBJ1-1; no reliable D call. Deletions cut 1 base from V and 3 bases from J, with 18 bases between. The CDR3 length is 17 residues. Per the germline V gene, CDR1 is SGHVS and CDR2 is FQNEAQ. This CDR3 reads CASSLVNLGIGDTEAFF. The CDR3 DNA is TGTGCCAGCAGCTTAGTTAATCTGGGGATTGGTGACACTGAAGCTTTCTTT.

This clonotype came up many times. This chain joins TRBV6-5 and TRBJ2-3; tentative D call: TRBD1 (6 bases). Trimming removed 3 bases from V and 2 bases from J, with 12 bases in between. The CDR3 loop spans 15 amino acids. The germline V gene has CDR1 MNHEY and CDR2 SVGAGI. The CDR3 coding sequence is TGTGCCAGCAGTTATCGGGCAGGGGCCACAGATACGCAGTATTTT. It is translated as CASSYRAGATDTQYF.